This T cell receptor beta chain originates from a study of cytomegalovirus exposure and HLA in healthy donors. Across the study: Genotyping of more than 300 donors showed that 80% to 85% belonged to the Caucasian-associated ancestry cluster.

The CDR3 covers 13 residues. CDR1 is MNHEY and CDR2 is SVGAGI in the germline V gene. V lost 5 bases to trimming and J lost 6 bases; unmatched junction nucleotides: 4. In regard to this clone: As yet, its antigen is unknown.

Study-wide results and limits: Later analysis showed most CMV-associated TCR beta chains appearing HLA-restricted. Among TCR beta chains, those listed as cytomegalovirus-associated numbered some 160. Analyzed later, association rates of TCRs varied across HLA loci, with DRB1 most and HLA-C fewest.

Primers included in the PCR were 60 Vbeta and 13 Jbeta primers. Libraries were prepared by immunoSEQ multiplex PCR; TCRdb keeps only in-frame clonotypes and omits some of them. The table includes over 200,000 clones, 70% to 85% detected once. This receptor was taken from a male donor in good health and CMV-seronegative. The chain combines TRBV6-5 with TRBJ1-1; 9 nucleotides match TRBD1. The sample comprised PBMCs. The CDR3 bases are TGTGCCAGCAGTCGAACAGGGGGCCCTGAAGCTTTCTTT. This codes for CASSRTGGPEAFF.